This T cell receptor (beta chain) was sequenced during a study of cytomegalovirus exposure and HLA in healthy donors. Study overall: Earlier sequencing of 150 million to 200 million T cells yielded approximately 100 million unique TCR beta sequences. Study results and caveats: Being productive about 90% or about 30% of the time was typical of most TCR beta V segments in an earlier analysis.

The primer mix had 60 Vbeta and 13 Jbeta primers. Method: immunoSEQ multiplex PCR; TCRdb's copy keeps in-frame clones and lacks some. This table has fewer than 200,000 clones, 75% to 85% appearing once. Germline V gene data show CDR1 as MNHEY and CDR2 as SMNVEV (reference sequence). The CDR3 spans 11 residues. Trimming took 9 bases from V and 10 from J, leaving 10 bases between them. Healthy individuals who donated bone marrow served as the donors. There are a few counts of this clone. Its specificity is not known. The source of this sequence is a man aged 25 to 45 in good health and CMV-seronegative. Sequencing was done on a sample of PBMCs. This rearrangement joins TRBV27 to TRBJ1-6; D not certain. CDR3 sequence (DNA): TGTGCCAGTCCCGGGAGATCACCCCTCCACTTT. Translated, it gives CASPGRSPLHF.